These 9 T cell receptor beta chains originate from one sample sequenced in a study of neurological immune-mediated disorders. TCRdb reprocessed the 5' RACE reads with MiXCR, giving one entry per CDR3 protein. The sample has tens of thousands of distinct CDR3 sequences; 2% to 3% are singletons. Sequencing was performed on PBMCs. The source is a man aged 45-60 years with multiple sclerosis.

The V and J genes are TRBV5-6 and TRBJ2-5, with D maybe TRBD1 (6 bases). Trimming shortened V by 1 base and J by 5 bases, and 9 bases separated the two germline ends. The CDR3 is 13 amino acids. Looked up from germline, CDR1 is SGHDT and CDR2 is YYEEEE. CDR3 in DNA: TGTGCCAGCAGCTTGAGAACAGGGGAGACCCAGTACTTC. As protein: CASSLRTGETQYF.

This clonotype was counted a single time. The chain combines TRBV2 with TRBJ1-5; D not resolved. V was cut by 3 bases and J by 5 bases, with 17 bases left in between. Germline V gene data show CDR1 as SNHLY and CDR2 as FYNNEI. The CDR3 has 16 residues. CDR3 in amino acids: CASSDGMTGIDQPQHF. The CDR3 region has the DNA TGTGCCAGCAGTGACGGAATGACGGGCATCGATCAGCCCCAGCATTTT.

This clonotype appeared many times. This rearrangement joins TRBV7-2 to TRBJ2-1; D gene ambiguous. The CDR3 is 18 residues long. Trimming cost V 0 bases and J 7 bases, with 22 bases left between them. Germline V CDR1 and CDR2: SGHTA, FQGNSA. The CDR3 sequence: CASSLAWRKPNGPNEQFF. DNA of the CDR3: TGTGCCAGCAGCTTAGCGTGGCGGAAACCGAATGGGCCAAATGAGCAGTTCTTC.

A few counts support this clonotype. The CDR3 protein is CASISGQDYEQYF. The CDR3 DNA sequence: TGTGCCAGCATCTCAGGACAGGACTACGAGCAGTACTTC. This chain links TRBV6-1 with TRBJ2-7; 7 nucleotides line up with TRBD1. V trimming: 7 bases; J trimming: 3 bases; junction bases outside the gene matches: 6. The CDR3 is made up of 13 amino acids. Germline V gene lookup returns CDR1 MNHNS and CDR2 SASEGT.

This clonotype was seen repeatedly, ten times or more. The rearrangement uses TRBV20-1 and TRBJ2-3, with D possibly called TRBD1 or TRBD2 (5 bases each). This CDR3 has 12 residues. V gave up 0 bases and J gave up 5 bases, with 6 bases separating them. CDR1 DFQATT and CDR2 SNEGSKA come from the germline V gene (reference sequence). CDR3 residues: CSAREGEDTQYF. In DNA, the CDR3 is TGCAGTGCTAGAGAGGGGGAAGATACGCAGTATTTT.

Many counts were recorded for this clonotype. This chain links TRBV7-6 with TRBJ2-7; the D is unclear. Looked up from germline, CDR1 is SGHVS and CDR2 is FNYEAQ. With 2 bases removed from V and 0 bases from J, the gap between germline ends came to 5 bases. The CDR3 has 13 amino acids. The DNA for the CDR3 is TGTGCCAGCAGCTTACAGGACTCCTACGAGCAGTACTTC. It codes for CASSLQDSYEQYF. Filled out from reference TRBV7-6 and TRBJ2-7, the complete variable domain reads GAGVSQSPRYKVTKRGQDVALRCDPISGHVSLYWYRQALGQGPEFLTYFNYEAQQDKSGLPNDRFSAERPEGSISTLTIQRTEQRDSAMYRCASSLQDSYEQYFGPGTRLTVT.

This clonotype came up many times. The chain is built from TRBV6-2 or TRBV6-3 and TRBJ2-7; 9 positions agree with TRBD1. Unmatched junction bases numbered 10, after V lost 6 bases and J lost 1 base. The CDR3 length is 16 residues. The V gene's germline CDR1 is MNHEY and CDR2 SVGEGT. CDR3 DNA: TGTGCCAGCAGGGACCTACAGGGGGCTGCTTCCTACGAGCAGTACTTC. Protein product: CASRDLQGAASYEQYF.

There are many counts of this clonotype. The chain employs TRBV5-1 and TRBJ2-7; maybe TRBD2 (5 bases). The V and J ends lost 0 bases and 3 bases respectively, with 10 bases between them. Germline CDR1 reads SGHRS; CDR2 reads YFSETQ. The CDR3 runs to 14 residues. Here the CDR3 reads CASSLDGNYYEQYF. The CDR3 region has the DNA TGCGCCAGCAGCTTGGACGGGAACTACTACGAGCAGTACTTC.

This clonotype was counted at least ten times. The chain carries TRBV7-7 and TRBJ2-7; D might be TRBD1 (5 bases). The CDR3 runs to 13 residues. With 1 base removed from V and 6 bases from J, the gap between germline ends came to 10 bases. Germline V gene lookup returns CDR1 SSHAT and CDR2 FNYEAQ (reference sequence). The DNA for the CDR3 is TGTGCCAGCAGCTTAGATAGGCAGGGCGAGCAGTACTTC. As protein: CASSLDRQGEQYF.